Shown below are 8 T cell receptor beta chains from a single sample sequenced in a study of blood T cell repertoires in COVID-19. TCRdb's table, derived via immunoSEQ multiplex PCR, lists solely in-frame clones and lacks some. Of some 190,000 clones listed, approximately 89% are singletons. The sample consisted of peripheral blood. Every receptor here comes from a woman in her fifties or sixties with acute or convalescent COVID-19.

The chain couples TRBV24-1 to TRBJ2-3; TRBD1 agrees at 7 bases. V lost 2 bases and J lost 7; bases outside the gene matches: 2. This CDR3 region has 13 residues. Germline lookup yields CDR1 KGHDR and CDR2 SFDVKD. CDR3 sequence (DNA): TGTGCCACCAGTGATTGGGACAGTAATACGCAGTATTTT. Translated: CATSDWDSNTQYF.

The chain joins TRBV28 to TRBJ2-7; a weak D match, TRBD1 (5 bases). Germline values: CDR1 MDHEN, CDR2 SYDVKM. The CDR3 runs to 13 residues. Trimming removed 2 bases at V and 3 bases at J, with 8 bases between. The chain's CDR3 is CASSLRGNYEQYF. The CDR3 DNA reads as TGTGCCAGCAGTTTAAGGGGAAACTACGAGCAGTACTTC.

The rearrangement links TRBV19 to TRBJ1-6, with 9 bases fitting TRBD1. Germline assignment: CDR1 LNHDA and CDR2 SQIVND (reference sequence). V lost 6 bases, J lost 11 bases, and 5 bases stayed unmatched. The CDR3 length is 13 residues. DNA of the CDR3: TGTGCCAGTAGGCTACAGGGGGCGGCACCCCTCCACTTT. This sequence encodes CASRLQGAAPLHF. Drawing the rest from reference TRBV19 and TRBJ1-6, the complete variable domain is DGGITQSPKYLFRKEGQNVTLSCEQNLNHDAMYWYRQDPGQGLRLIYYSQIVNDFQKGDIAEGYSVSREKKESFPLTVTSAQKNPTAFYLCASRLQGAAPLHFGNGTRLTVT.

This clone was observed a single time. The rearrangement joins TRBV19 to TRBJ1-5, with 7 bases aligning to TRBD1. CDR1 and CDR2 (germline): LNHDA, SQIVND (reference sequence). The ends lost 7 bases at V and 5 bases at J; junction bases unmatched: 5. This CDR3 is 13 amino acids long. This CDR3 reads CASNADRDQPQHF. The CDR3 nucleotides are TGTGCCAGTAACGCCGACAGGGATCAGCCCCAGCATTTT. Complete variable domain (other parts from reference TRBV19 and TRBJ1-5): DGGITQSPKYLFRKEGQNVTLSCEQNLNHDAMYWYRQDPGQGLRLIYYSQIVNDFQKGDIAEGYSVSREKKESFPLTVTSAQKNPTAFYLCASNADRDQPQHFGDGTRLSIL.

The rearrangement uses TRBV15 and TRBJ2-3; D unresolved. CDR1 is LNHNV, CDR2 YYDKDF, per germline (reference sequence). Trimming left V 3 bases short and J 6 bases short, with 7 bases between. CDR3 length: 12 amino acids. The DNA for the CDR3 is TGTGCCACCAGCAGCATTGCGGATACGCAGTATTTT. Translating gives CATSSIADTQYF.

The chain couples TRBV15 to TRBJ2-3; D might be TRBD1 (6 bases). This CDR3 region has 13 residues. V was shortened by 6 bases and J by 2 bases, with 9 bases between the two germline ends. Germline CDR1 is LNHNV and CDR2 is YYDKDF (reference sequence). CDR3 sequence reads: CATRDRNTDTQYF. The CDR3 nucleotides read TGTGCCACCAGGGACAGAAACACAGATACGCAGTATTTT.

Concerning this clone: One end of the junction fails to match germline, which may point to a read error. The chain uses TRBV30 and TRBJ1-5; no definite D call. This CDR3 comprises 13 residues. CDR1 is GTSNPN and CDR2 is SVGIG in the germline V gene (reference sequence). In DNA form, the CDR3 reads TGTGCTTGGACGGAGCATAGCAATCAGCCCCAGCATTTT. As protein: CAWTEHSNQPQHF.

The chain links TRBV6-5 to TRBJ1-3, with a weak D call TRBD1 (6 bases). Germline CDR1 is MNHEY and CDR2 is SVGAGI. The length of the CDR3 is 14 residues. With 4 bases removed from V and 4 bases from J, the gap between germline ends came to 11 bases. The CDR3 DNA is TGTGCCAGCAGTTTAACAGGGCTAGGAAACACCATATATTTT. Protein: CASSLTGLGNTIYF.